Listed here are 25 T cell receptor beta chains from one sample, sequenced in a study of cytomegalovirus exposure and HLA in healthy donors (dated by TCRdb to about 2017). The library was built by means of the immunoSEQ multiplex PCR assay. For the multiplex PCR, a mixture combining 60 forward primers for TCR Vbeta segments and 13 reverse primers for TCR Jbeta segments was used. TCRdb mirrors the immuneACCESS table, restricted to in-frame sequences. Some clones are absent from its copies; in checked studies, under half trace to an unresolved V gene, and the reason for the others is unknown. Counted in this sample were around 140,000 clones; approximately 82% of them appeared once. Clones ranked in the top ten supply roughly 1.4% of the sample. The sequenced sample consisted of PBMCs. These receptors originate from a man younger than 45 in good health and CMV-seropositive.

The chain is built from TRBV5-1 and TRBJ2-3; 16 nucleotides align to TRBD2. CDR3 length: 20 amino acids. J gave up 3 bases and V 4 bases, and 14 bases lay outside the gene matches. Germline values: CDR1 SGHRS, CDR2 YFSETQ. For the CDR3, the DNA is TGCGCCAGCAGCGCGTGGCTGTCGGGGACTAGCGGGGGGGCAACAGATACGCAGTATTTT. Translating it yields CASSAWLSGTSGGATDTQYF.

V gene TRBV5-1 combines with J gene TRBJ2-1; 8 bases agree with TRBD1. Unmatched junction bases numbered 6, after V lost 4 bases and J lost 6 bases. Germline V gene lookup returns CDR1 SGHRS and CDR2 YFSETQ. The length of the CDR3 is 14 residues. The CDR3 DNA reads TGCGCCAGCAGCGCGGACAGGGTGGGCAATGAGCAGTTCTTC. This sequence encodes CASSADRVGNEQFF.

This clone came up a few times. The chain uses TRBV2 and TRBJ2-3, with 7 nucleotides matching TRBD2. Germline V gene lookup returns CDR1 SNHLY and CDR2 FYNNEI. J lost 0 bases, V lost 6 bases, and 3 bases had no gene match. This CDR3 region has 14 residues. The CDR3 loop is CASRTSSSTDTQYF. The CDR3 coding sequence is TGTGCCAGCAGGACTAGCTCTAGCACAGATACGCAGTATTTT.

Only a few counts were recorded for this clone. The gene calls are TRBV5-1 and TRBJ2-1, with TRBD1 matching 10 bases. Germline CDR1 and CDR2: SGHRS and YFSETQ. The CDR3 contains 14 residues. V was clipped by 4 bases and J by 6 bases; unmatched bases: 4. CDR3 DNA: TGCGCCAGCAGCAGGACAGGGGGTAGCAATGAGCAGTTCTTC. It yields the protein CASSRTGGSNEQFF.

The chain recombines TRBV7-2 with TRBJ1-1; D ambiguous. Germline-derived CDR1 and CDR2 are SGHTA and FQGNSA. The CDR3 has 14 residues. The ends were cut back, 3 bases at V and 3 bases at J, with 11 bases in the middle. The DNA for the CDR3 is TGTGCCAGCAGCTTTTTTTTGGCTGACACTGAAGCTTTCTTT. It encodes CASSFFLADTEAFF.

This clone has a handful of counts. This chain links TRBV5-4 with TRBJ2-7; 8 bases match TRBD1. The trim removed 3 bases at V and 4 bases at J, leaving 9 bases unmatched. The CDR3 runs 15 residues. CDR1 and CDR2 from the germline V gene are SGHNT and YYREEE (reference sequence). The CDR3: CASSSSTGEYYEQYF. CDR3 coding DNA: TGTGCCAGCAGCTCCTCGACAGGGGAGTATTACGAGCAGTACTTC. The full variable domain, completed using reference TRBV5-4 and TRBJ2-7, is ETGVTQSPTHLIKTRGQQVTLRCSSQSGHNTVSWYQQALGQGPQFIFQYYREEENGRGNFPPRFSGLQFPNYSSELNVNALELDDSALYLCASSSSTGEYYEQYFGPGTRLTVT.

This chain links TRBV7-9 with TRBJ2-3; 8 bases fit TRBD2. From germline, CDR1 is SEHNR and CDR2 FQNEAQ (reference sequence). The CDR3 is made up of 15 amino acids. The trim removed 5 bases at V and 4 bases at J, leaving 8 bases unmatched. CDR3 DNA: TGTGCCAGCAGCCGCGGGGGGACTAGTTCAGATACGCAGTATTTT. Translation: CASSRGGTSSDTQYF. Variable domain in full (rest from reference TRBV7-9 and TRBJ2-3): DTGVSQNPRHKITKRGQNVTFRCDPISEHNRLYWYRQTLGQGPEFLTYFQNEAQLEKSRLLSDRFSAERPKGSFSTLEIQRTEQGDSAMYLCASSRGGTSSDTQYFGPGTRLTVL.

V gene TRBV18 combines with J gene TRBJ1-2; possibly TRBD1 for D (6 bases). Germline CDR1 is KGHSH and CDR2 is LQKENI. The CDR3 spans 15 residues. V lost 3 bases and J lost 3, with 14 bases in between. The CDR3 loop reads CASSPTEGQHYGYTF. The CDR3 nucleotides are TGTGCCAGCTCACCGACTGAAGGACAGCACTATGGCTACACCTTC.

This chain links TRBV28 with TRBJ1-2; D unresolved. V lost 5 bases to trimming and J lost 4 bases, with 8 bases between them. This CDR3 is built from 12 residues. Germline V gene sequence: CDR1 MDHEN, CDR2 SYDVKM. The CDR3 here is CASSLRTYGYTF. In DNA form, the CDR3 reads TGTGCCAGCAGTCTAAGAACCTATGGCTACACCTTC.

The CDR3 nucleotides are TGCGCCAGCAGTGGTTCTAGCGGGAGAGGTGAGCAGTACTTC. Its translation is CASSGSSGRGEQYF. The chain joins TRBV10-2 to TRBJ2-7; 10 bases agree with TRBD2. This CDR3 has 14 residues. The germline gives CDR1 WSHSY, CDR2 SAAADI. V trimming: 4 bases; J trimming: 7 bases; junction bases outside the gene matches: 7.

The V gene is TRBV29-1, the J gene TRBJ2-7; D call uncertain. From germline, CDR1 is SQVTM and CDR2 ANQGSEA. This CDR3 has 15 residues. Deletions cut 2 bases from V and 7 bases from J, with 21 bases between. CDR3 loop: CSVESRGLTLAEQYF. As DNA, the CDR3 is TGCAGCGTTGAATCAAGAGGCCTTACCCTGGCAGAGCAGTACTTC.

The chain links TRBV15 to TRBJ2-6; a possible D gene is TRBD2 (5 bases). The V gene lost 5 bases and the J gene lost 1 base, with 9 bases spanning the gap. There are 15 residues in the CDR3. Per germline, CDR1 LNHNV and CDR2 YYDKDF (reference sequence). The DNA for the CDR3 is TGTGCCACCAGCGAGGGTGAGTCTGGGGCCAACGTCCTGACTTTC. Protein: CATSEGESGANVLTF.

This clone was seen more than once but under ten times. V is TRBV2 and J is TRBJ2-1; TRBD2 aligns across 9 bases. V lost 6 bases, J lost 7 bases, and 10 bases stayed unmatched. The CDR3 extends over 15 amino acids. Germline V gene lookup returns CDR1 SNHLY and CDR2 FYNNEI. CDR3 coding DNA: TGTGCCAGCAGGTGGGCGGGAGGGCCTGGGAATGAGCAGTTCTTC. Its protein is CASRWAGGPGNEQFF.

The V call is TRBV27, the J call TRBJ2-7, with D possibly TRBD1 on 5 matching bases. The CDR3 is 14 amino acids. Between the trimmed V and J ends, which lost 0 bases and 5 bases, there was a span of 11 bases. Per the germline V gene, CDR1 is MNHEY and CDR2 is SMNVEV (reference sequence). As DNA, the CDR3 is TGTGCCAGCAGTTTATCCGCAGGGAAAAACGAGCAGTACTTC. It codes for CASSLSAGKNEQYF.

The chain employs TRBV6-1 and TRBJ1-2; 9 nucleotides agree with TRBD1. The V segment lost 3 bases and the J segment 8 bases; nucleotides outside the gene matches: 13. The CDR3 runs 16 residues. Germline V CDR1 and CDR2: MNHNS, SASEGT. CDR3 in amino acids: CASSDGTGSTVSGYTF. CDR3 in DNA: TGTGCCAGCAGTGACGGGACAGGGAGTACGGTCAGCGGCTACACCTTC.

The rearrangement links TRBV2 to TRBJ1-5; tentative D call: TRBD1 (5 bases). Germline assignment: CDR1 SNHLY and CDR2 FYNNEI. CDR3 length: 15 amino acids. Trimming pared 6 bases from V and 7 bases from J, leaving 19 bases between. This chain's CDR3 is CASSPLTRGEQPQHF. CDR3 bases: TGTGCCAGCAGCCCCCTGACAAGGGGTGAACAGCCCCAGCATTTT.

This clone was recorded a few times. The CDR3, as DNA: TGCGCCAGCAGCCAAGCCGGGACACCAGGAAACACCATATATTTT. Translating it yields CASSQAGTPGNTIYF. The J gene is TRBJ1-3, the V gene TRBV4-1; D is perhaps TRBD1 (6 bases). CDR1 and CDR2 from the germline V gene are MGHRA and YSYEKL. The CDR3 is 15 residues long. Trimming took 1 base from V and 4 from J, leaving 11 bases between them.

About this clone: In the same sample, other DNA sequences code for this CDR3. The chain couples TRBV2 to TRBJ2-1; D unresolved. The V end lost 6 bases, the J end lost 4 bases, and 4 bases lay between the germline ends. The CDR3 totals 11 residues. Germline V gene lookup returns CDR1 SNHLY and CDR2 FYNNEI. CDR3 sequence reads: CASRSYNEQFF. The CDR3 DNA reads as TGTGCCAGCAGGTCTTACAATGAGCAGTTCTTC.

The chain has TRBV6-7 and TRBJ2-5, with TRBD1 matching over 7 bases. TRBV6-7 has ORF status, its function being uncertain. This CDR3 comprises 16 residues. With V trimmed by 2 bases and J by 4 bases, 10 bases remained unmatched. The CDR3 nucleotides are TGTGCCAGCAGTTACCCTAGACAGGGAGAGGGAGAGACCCAGTACTTC. Translation: CASSYPRQGEGETQYF.

The chain joins TRBV7-8 to TRBJ1-4, with D maybe TRBD1 (5 bases). Germline assignment: CDR1 SGHVS and CDR2 FQNEAQ. The ends were cut back, 5 bases at V and 0 bases at J, with 13 bases in the middle. This CDR3 is 16 amino acids long. CDR3 coding DNA: TGTGCCAGCAGCCTTGGTGCGGGGGCAACTAATGAAAAACTGTTTTTT. Encoded protein: CASSLGAGATNEKLFF.

V gene TRBV11-2 combines with J gene TRBJ2-7; D possibly corresponds to TRBD1 (6 bases). Germline loops: CDR1 SGHAT, CDR2 FQNNGV. The CDR3 is 15 residues long. The V gene lost 5 bases and the J gene lost 1 base, with 15 bases spanning the gap. The CDR3 protein is CASSRSDSASYEQYF. In DNA, the CDR3 is TGTGCCAGCAGCCGCTCGGACAGCGCGTCCTACGAGCAGTACTTC.

The chain carries TRBV5-1 and TRBJ2-1, with a weak D call TRBD1 (6 bases). The CDR3 runs to 14 residues. The V gene lost 4 bases and the J gene lost 7 bases, with 15 bases spanning the gap. Germline CDR1 and CDR2: SGHRS and YFSETQ. The CDR3 DNA reads TGCGCCAGCAGCGGGGGCCCACTTGGTAATGAGCAGTTCTTC. Amino acids: CASSGGPLGNEQFF.

The genes are TRBV14 and TRBJ2-1, with TRBD1 identical over 9 bases. Germline CDR1 SGHDN, CDR2 FVKESK. The CDR3 is made up of 16 amino acids. With V trimmed by 4 bases and J by 4 bases, 8 bases remained unmatched. The CDR3 loop reads CASSPPGQGQYNEQFF. The CDR3 DNA reads TGTGCCAGCAGCCCCCCGGGACAGGGCCAATACAATGAGCAGTTCTTC. Combining the CDR3 with reference TRBV14 and TRBJ2-1 gives the whole variable domain EAGVTQFPSHSVIEKGQTVTLRCDPISGHDNLYWYRRVMGKEIKFLLHFVKESKQDESGMPNNRFLAERTGGTYSTLKVQPAELEDSGVYFCASSPPGQGQYNEQFFGPGTRLTVL.

V and J are TRBV7-2 and TRBJ1-5; D not resolved. Trimming removed 1 base from V and 4 bases from J, with 11 bases in between. The CDR3 is 15 residues long. Germline V CDR1 and CDR2: SGHTA, FQGNSA. The CDR3 region has the DNA TGTGCCAGCAGCTTAGGGGGAGTGATTAATCAGCCCCAGCATTTT. Amino acid sequence: CASSLGGVINQPQHF.

The J gene is TRBJ2-3, the V gene TRBV15; 8 bases map to TRBD2. The CDR3 sequence is 13 residues long. V trimming: 6 bases; J trimming: 5 bases; junction bases outside the gene matches: 4. Germline CDR1 LNHNV, CDR2 YYDKDF (reference sequence). The CDR3 DNA reads TGTGCCACCAGGACTAGCGCACAAGATACGCAGTATTTT. Encoded protein: CATRTSAQDTQYF.